The entry below gives a single T cell receptor (beta chain) sequence along with its context. An equimolar mix of two oligonucleotides served as the beta constant-region primer for TRBC1 and TRBC2. Ligated cDNA was amplified by four rounds of PCR with nested alpha and beta constant-region primers and SP2. MiXCR, run by TCRdb on the UMI-ligation and nested PCR reads, gives a single entry per CDR3 protein. The table lists 95,000 to 150,000 distinct CDR3 sequences, roughly 36% of them singletons. The data originate from a study of naive and memory T cell subsets. CDR3 size: 15 residues. The V end was cut by 2 bases, the J end by 6 bases, with 15 bases between.

Specimen: central memory CD4+ T cells from blood. The sequence was collected from a human donor in good health. The gene calls are TRBV12-3 or TRBV12-4 and TRBJ2-3; D may be TRBD2 (6 bases). The CDR3: CASSLRVARGDTQYF. The CDR3 coding sequence is TGTGCCAGCAGTTTAAGGGTAGCCCGGGGGGATACGCAGTATTTT.